This TCR beta chain was profiled in a study of blood T cell repertoires in COVID-19. Study-level background: T cells, B-cell-depleted T cells, or PBMCs supplied cDNA or gDNA.

The V end was cut by 3 bases, the J end by 5 bases, with 13 bases between. CDR1 SGHVS and CDR2 FQNEAQ come from the germline V gene. The CDR3 loop spans 14 amino acids. The data were produced by immunoSEQ multiplex PCR, yet TCRdb's version contains in-frame clones alone and is incomplete. The data contain 54,000 or so clones, about 83% of them seen just once; the ten biggest clones take up approximately 3.5%. The sequence was collected from a woman older than 75 with acute or convalescent COVID-19. Sequenced input: peripheral blood. The chain has TRBV7-8 and TRBJ2-5; the D gene is possibly TRBD2 (5 bases). The CDR3 DNA is TGTGCCAGCAGCTTTCGCTCGGGGTGGGAGACCCAGTACTTC. This gives the protein CASSFRSGWETQYF.